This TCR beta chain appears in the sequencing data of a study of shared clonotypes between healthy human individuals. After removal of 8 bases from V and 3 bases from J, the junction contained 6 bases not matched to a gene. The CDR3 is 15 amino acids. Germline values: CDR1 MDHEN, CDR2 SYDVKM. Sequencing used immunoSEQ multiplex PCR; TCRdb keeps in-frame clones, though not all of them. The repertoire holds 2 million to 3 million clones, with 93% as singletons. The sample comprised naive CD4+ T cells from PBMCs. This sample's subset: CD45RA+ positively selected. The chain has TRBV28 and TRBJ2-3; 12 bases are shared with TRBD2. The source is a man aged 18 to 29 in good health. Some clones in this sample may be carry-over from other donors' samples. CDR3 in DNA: TGTGCCAGCTTCCTAGCGGGAGGGAGGACAGATACGCAGTATTTT. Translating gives CASFLAGGRTDTQYF.